The T cell receptor beta chain under discussion was sequenced for a study of CD8+CD57+ T cells in acquired aplastic anemia. Genomic DNA served as template for TCR beta VDJ and CDR3 profiling. TCRdb re-derived calls from the reads in MiXCR, one entry per CDR3 protein. The repertoire includes 100,000 to 150,000 distinct CDR3 sequences, nearly 40% of them detected once, and 2.6% sits in the top ten. Patients who underwent sequencing had shown CD8+CD57+ cell expansion by flow cytometry. Sequencing was done on a sample of sorted CD4+, CD8+, or CD8+CD57+ T cells (not recorded which) from PBMCs. This clonotype originated in a human donor with aplastic anemia.

The CDR3, as DNA: TGTGCCAGCAGCGTAGGCGTGGACGCCTACGAGCAGTACTTC. Translation gives CASSVGVDAYEQYF. This chain connects TRBV9 to TRBJ2-7; no definite D call. Trimming left V 0 bases short and J 2 bases short, with 9 bases between. Germline lookup yields CDR1 SGDLS and CDR2 YYNGEE. The CDR3 runs 14 residues. The complete variable domain, with remaining parts taken from reference TRBV9 and TRBJ2-7, reads DSGVTQTPKHLITATGQRVTLRCSPRSGDLSVYWYQQSLDQGLQFLIQYYNGEERAKGNILERFSAQQFPDLHSELNLSSLELGDSALYFCASSVGVDAYEQYFGPGTRLTVT.